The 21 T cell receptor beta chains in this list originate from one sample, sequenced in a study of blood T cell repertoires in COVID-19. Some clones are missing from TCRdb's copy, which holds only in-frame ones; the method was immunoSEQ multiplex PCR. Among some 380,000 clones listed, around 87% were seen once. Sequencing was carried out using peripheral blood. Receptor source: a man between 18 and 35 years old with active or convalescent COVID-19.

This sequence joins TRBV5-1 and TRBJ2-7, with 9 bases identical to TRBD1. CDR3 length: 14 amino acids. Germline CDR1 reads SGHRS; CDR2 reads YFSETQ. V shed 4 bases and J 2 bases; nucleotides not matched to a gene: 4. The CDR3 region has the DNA TGCGCCAGCAGCCCCGGGACAGGGACCTACGAGCAGTACTTC. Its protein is CASSPGTGTYEQYF.

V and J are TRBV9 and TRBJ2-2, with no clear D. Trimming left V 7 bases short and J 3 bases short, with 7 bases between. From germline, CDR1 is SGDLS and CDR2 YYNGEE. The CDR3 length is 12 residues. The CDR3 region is CASRRDTGELFF. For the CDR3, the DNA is TGTGCCAGCCGTCGTGACACCGGGGAGCTGTTTTTT.

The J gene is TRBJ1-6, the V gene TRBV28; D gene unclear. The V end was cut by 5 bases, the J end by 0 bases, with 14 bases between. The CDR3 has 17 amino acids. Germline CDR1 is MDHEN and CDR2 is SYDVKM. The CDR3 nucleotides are TGTGCCAGCAGTACGCCCGCAGGTAGCTCCTATAATTCACCCCTCCACTTT. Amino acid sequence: CASSTPAGSSYNSPLHF.

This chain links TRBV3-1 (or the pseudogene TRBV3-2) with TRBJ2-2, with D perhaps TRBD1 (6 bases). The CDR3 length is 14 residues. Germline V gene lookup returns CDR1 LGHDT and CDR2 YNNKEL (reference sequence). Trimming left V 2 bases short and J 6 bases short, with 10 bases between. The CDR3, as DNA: TGTGCCAGCAGCCAAAGACAGGTTCCCGGGGAGCTGTTTTTT. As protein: CASSQRQVPGELFF.

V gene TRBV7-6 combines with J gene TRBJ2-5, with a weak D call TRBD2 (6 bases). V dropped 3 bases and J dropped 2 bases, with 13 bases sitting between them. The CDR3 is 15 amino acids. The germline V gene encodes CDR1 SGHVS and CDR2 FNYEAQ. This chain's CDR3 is CASSLTWTNQETQYF. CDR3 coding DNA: TGTGCCAGCAGCTTGACCTGGACTAATCAAGAGACCCAGTACTTC.

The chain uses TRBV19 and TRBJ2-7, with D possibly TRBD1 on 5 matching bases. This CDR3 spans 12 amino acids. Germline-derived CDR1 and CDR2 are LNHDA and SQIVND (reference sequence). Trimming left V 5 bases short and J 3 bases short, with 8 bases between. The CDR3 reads CASSDQGYEQYF. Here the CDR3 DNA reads TGTGCCAGTAGTGACCAGGGCTACGAGCAGTACTTC. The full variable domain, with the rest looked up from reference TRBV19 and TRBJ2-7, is DGGITQSPKYLFRKEGQNVTLSCEQNLNHDAMYWYRQDPGQGLRLIYYSQIVNDFQKGDIAEGYSVSREKKESFPLTVTSAQKNPTAFYLCASSDQGYEQYFGPGTRLTVT.

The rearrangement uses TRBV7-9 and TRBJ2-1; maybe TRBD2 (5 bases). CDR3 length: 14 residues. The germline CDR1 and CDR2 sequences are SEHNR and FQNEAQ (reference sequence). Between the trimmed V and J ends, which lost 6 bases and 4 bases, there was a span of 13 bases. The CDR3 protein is CASSSDFLYNEQFF. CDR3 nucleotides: TGTGCCAGCAGTTCGGACTTTTTATACAATGAGCAGTTCTTC.

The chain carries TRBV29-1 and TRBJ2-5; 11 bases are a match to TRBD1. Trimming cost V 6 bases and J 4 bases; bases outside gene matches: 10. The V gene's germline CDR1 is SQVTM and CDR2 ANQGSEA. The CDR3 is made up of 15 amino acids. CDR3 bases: TGCAGCGTAGAACCGGGACAGGGGGACCTAGAGACCCAGTACTTC. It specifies CSVEPGQGDLETQYF.

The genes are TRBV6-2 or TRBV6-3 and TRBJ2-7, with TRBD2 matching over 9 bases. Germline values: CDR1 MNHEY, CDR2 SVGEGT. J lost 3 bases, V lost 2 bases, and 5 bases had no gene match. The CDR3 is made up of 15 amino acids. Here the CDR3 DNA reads TGTGCCAGCAGTTACCCCGGGACTAGCCACTACGAGCAGTACTTC. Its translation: CASSYPGTSHYEQYF.

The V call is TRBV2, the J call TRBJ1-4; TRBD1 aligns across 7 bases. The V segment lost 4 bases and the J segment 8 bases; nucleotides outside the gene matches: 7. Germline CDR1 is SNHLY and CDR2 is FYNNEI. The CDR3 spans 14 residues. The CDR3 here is CASSVYRGREKLFF. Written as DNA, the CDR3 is TGTGCCAGCAGTGTTTACAGGGGAAGGGAAAAACTGTTTTTT.

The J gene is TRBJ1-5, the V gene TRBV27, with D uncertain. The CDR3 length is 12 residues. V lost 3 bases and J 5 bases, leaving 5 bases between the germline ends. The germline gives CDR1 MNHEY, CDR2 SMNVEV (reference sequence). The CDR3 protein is CASSFQDQPQHF. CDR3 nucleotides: TGTGCCAGCAGTTTTCAGGATCAGCCCCAGCATTTT.

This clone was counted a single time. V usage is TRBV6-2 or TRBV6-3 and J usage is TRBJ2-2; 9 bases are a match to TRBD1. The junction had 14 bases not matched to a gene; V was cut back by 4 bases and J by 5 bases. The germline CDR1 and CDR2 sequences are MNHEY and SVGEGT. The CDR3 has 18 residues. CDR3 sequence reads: CASSFTSGTGKRTGELFF. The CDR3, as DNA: TGTGCCAGCAGTTTTACCTCCGGGACAGGGAAGCGGACCGGGGAGCTGTTTTTT.

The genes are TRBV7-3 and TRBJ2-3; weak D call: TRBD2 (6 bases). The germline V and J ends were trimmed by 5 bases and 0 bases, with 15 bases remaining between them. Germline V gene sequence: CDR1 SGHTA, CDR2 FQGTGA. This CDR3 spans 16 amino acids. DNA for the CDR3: TGTGCCAGCAGCCATGGGGCGGGGTCTAGCACAGATACGCAGTATTTT. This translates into CASSHGAGSSTDTQYF.

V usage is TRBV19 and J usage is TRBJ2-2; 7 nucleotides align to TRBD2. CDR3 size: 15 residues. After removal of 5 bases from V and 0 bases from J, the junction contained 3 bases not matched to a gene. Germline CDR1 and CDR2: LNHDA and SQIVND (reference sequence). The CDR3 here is CASSYSGSNTGELFF. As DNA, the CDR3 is TGTGCCAGTAGTTATAGCGGGTCGAACACCGGGGAGCTGTTTTTT.

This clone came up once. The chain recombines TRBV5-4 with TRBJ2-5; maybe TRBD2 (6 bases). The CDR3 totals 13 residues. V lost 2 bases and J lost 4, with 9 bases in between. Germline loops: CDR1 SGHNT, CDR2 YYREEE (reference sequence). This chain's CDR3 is CASSFGGRETQYF. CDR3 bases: TGTGCCAGCAGCTTCGGGGGACGAGAGACCCAGTACTTC. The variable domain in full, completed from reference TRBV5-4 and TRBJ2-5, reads ETGVTQSPTHLIKTRGQQVTLRCSSQSGHNTVSWYQQALGQGPQFIFQYYREEENGRGNFPPRFSGLQFPNYSSELNVNALELDDSALYLCASSFGGRETQYFGPGTRLLVL.

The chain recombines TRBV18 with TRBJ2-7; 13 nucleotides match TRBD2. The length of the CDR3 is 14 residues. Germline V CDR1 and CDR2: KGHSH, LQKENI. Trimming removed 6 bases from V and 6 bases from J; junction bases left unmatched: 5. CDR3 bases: TGTGCCAGCTCGCCCGGGACTAGCGGGGTCGAGCAGTACTTC. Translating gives CASSPGTSGVEQYF.

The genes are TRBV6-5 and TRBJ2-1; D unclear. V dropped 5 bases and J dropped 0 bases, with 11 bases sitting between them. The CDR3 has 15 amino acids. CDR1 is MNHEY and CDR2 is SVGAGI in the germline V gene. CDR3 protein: CASSLDGPSYNEQFF. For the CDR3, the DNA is TGTGCCAGCAGTCTGGATGGGCCCTCCTACAATGAGCAGTTCTTC.

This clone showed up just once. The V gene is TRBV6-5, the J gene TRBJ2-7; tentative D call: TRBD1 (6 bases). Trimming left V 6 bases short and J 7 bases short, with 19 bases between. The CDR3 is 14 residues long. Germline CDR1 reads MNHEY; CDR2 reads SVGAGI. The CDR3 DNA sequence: TGTGCCAGCAGAGACCCGGACAGTTTCTGGGAGCAGTACTTC. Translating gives CASRDPDSFWEQYF.

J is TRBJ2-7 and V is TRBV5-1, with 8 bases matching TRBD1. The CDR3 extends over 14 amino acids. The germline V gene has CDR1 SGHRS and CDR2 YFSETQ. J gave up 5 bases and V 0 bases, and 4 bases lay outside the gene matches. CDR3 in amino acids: CASSLVAGGNEQYF. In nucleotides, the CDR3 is TGCGCCAGCAGCTTGGTCGCAGGGGGCAACGAGCAGTACTTC.

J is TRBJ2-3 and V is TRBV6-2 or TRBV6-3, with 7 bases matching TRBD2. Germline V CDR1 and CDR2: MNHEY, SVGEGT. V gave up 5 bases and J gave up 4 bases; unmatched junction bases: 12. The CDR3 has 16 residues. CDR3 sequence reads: CASSPWGRGGSDTQYF. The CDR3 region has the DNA TGTGCCAGCAGTCCCTGGGGGAGGGGTGGTTCAGATACGCAGTATTTT.

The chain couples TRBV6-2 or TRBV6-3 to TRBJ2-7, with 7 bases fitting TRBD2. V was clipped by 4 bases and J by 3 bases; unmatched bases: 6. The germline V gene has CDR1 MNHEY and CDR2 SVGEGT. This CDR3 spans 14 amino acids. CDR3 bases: TGTGCCAGCAGTTCAGCGGGACCCGTCTACGAGCAGTACTTC. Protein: CASSSAGPVYEQYF.